This T cell receptor beta chain was sequenced during a study of T cell repertoires in cytomegalovirus infection. This clonotype came up a few times. Its target is not known. TCRdb ran MiXCR on the reads and lists one entry per CDR3 protein. The data show about 920,000 distinct CDR3 sequences, 31% seen once. The CDR3 totals 13 residues. After removal of 7 bases from V and 4 bases from J, the junction contained 6 bases not matched to a gene. In germline, CDR1 is MNHEY, CDR2 SVGAGI. V usage is TRBV6-5 and J usage is TRBJ2-7; 8 bases agree with TRBD1. The sequences come from cultured CD8+ T cells from PBMCs, collected from culture after CMV antigen stimulation. The source of this sequence is a human donor in good health (CMV status not recorded). Some clones in this sample may be carry-over from other donors' samples. CDR3: CASIKTGEYEQYF. CDR3 DNA: TGTGCCAGCATCAAGACAGGGGAGTACGAGCAGTACTTC.